Below, 21 T cell receptor beta chains from the same sample are listed, as sequenced in a study of OX40 agonist ivuxolimab in advanced cancers. TCRdb keeps only in-frame clones here, not all; method: immunoSEQ multiplex PCR. The data contain 15,000 to 20,000 clones, 80% to 90% of them seen just once; the ten biggest clones take up roughly 25%. Sequences were derived from CD4+ or CD8+ T cells sorted from blood, sampled in a trial of the OX40 agonist ivuxolimab. The receptors originated from an adult with an advanced solid tumor such as melanoma, head and neck, liver or kidney cancer.

The chain is built from TRBV7-9 and TRBJ1-4, with 9 positions matching TRBD1. V lost 5 bases, J lost 3 bases, and 4 bases stayed unmatched. CDR3 size: 15 residues. Per the germline V gene, CDR1 is SEHNR and CDR2 is FQNEAQ (reference sequence). The CDR3 loop reads CASSPRDRANEKLFF. The CDR3 region has the DNA TGTGCCAGCAGCCCCCGGGACAGGGCTAATGAAAAACTGTTTTTT.

The rearrangement uses TRBV5-6 and TRBJ1-1; TRBD1 is a possible D gene (6 bases). V was pared by 4 bases and J by 4 bases, with 20 bases between. The germline V gene has CDR1 SGHDT and CDR2 YYEEEE. CDR3 length: 16 amino acids. In DNA, the CDR3 is TGTGCCAGCAGCCCAACCGCCGTCGAAGGGGGCACTGAAGCTTTCTTT. Residues: CASSPTAVEGGTEAFF.

The chain combines TRBV4-1 with TRBJ2-3; no clear D. The length of the CDR3 is 17 residues. Looked up from germline, CDR1 is MGHRA and CDR2 is YSYEKL. Trimming took 2 bases from V and 0 from J, leaving 15 bases between them. The CDR3 region is CASSQSTGRSSTDTQYF. CDR3 DNA: TGCGCCAGCAGCCAATCCACCGGACGGTCTAGCACAGATACGCAGTATTTT.

J is TRBJ2-1 and V is TRBV9; possibly TRBD2 for D (6 bases). Germline CDR1 is SGDLS and CDR2 is YYNGEE. Between the trimmed V and J ends, which lost 0 bases and 7 bases, there was a span of 11 bases. The length of the CDR3 is 14 residues. The CDR3 is CASSVAPGGNEQFF. In nucleotides, the CDR3 is TGTGCCAGCAGCGTAGCCCCTGGGGGGAATGAGCAGTTCTTC.

This clone was picked up one time. The chain links TRBV28 to TRBJ2-7; D could derive from TRBD1 or TRBD2 (5 bases each). Trimming cost V 3 bases and J 4 bases, with 16 bases left between them. Germline assignment: CDR1 MDHEN and CDR2 SYDVKM. The length of the CDR3 is 15 residues. The CDR3 protein is CASSFGASKHYEQYF. The DNA for the CDR3 is TGTGCCAGCAGTTTTGGGGCTAGCAAACATTACGAGCAGTACTTC.

This clone has a single count. The genes are TRBV7-9 and TRBJ2-1, with 7 bases aligning to TRBD2. This CDR3 comprises 16 residues. Losses at the gene ends were 4 bases for V and 0 bases for J; bases not matched to a gene: 6. CDR1 and CDR2 (germline): SEHNR, FQNEAQ (reference sequence). The CDR3 DNA is TGTGCCAGCAGCTCGAACCCGGGGGGCTCCTACAATGAGCAGTTCTTC. Protein sequence: CASSSNPGGSYNEQFF.

J is TRBJ2-2 and V is TRBV18, with TRBD1 matching over 7 bases. J gave up 6 bases and V 3 bases, and 4 bases lay outside the gene matches. The germline CDR1 and CDR2 sequences are KGHSH and LQKENI. This CDR3 has 14 residues. CDR3 in amino acids: CASSPPTGAGELFF. Written as DNA, the CDR3 is TGTGCCAGCTCACCGCCTACAGGGGCCGGGGAGCTGTTTTTT.

This sequence joins TRBV18 and TRBJ2-4; D is unclear. CDR3 length: 17 amino acids. The germline V and J ends were trimmed by 1 base and 0 bases, with 13 bases remaining between them. Germline V lookup: CDR1 KGHSH, CDR2 LQKENI. This chain's CDR3 is CASSPRDKTLAKNIQYF. CDR3 DNA sequence: TGTGCCAGCTCACCACGTGACAAGACCCTAGCCAAAAACATTCAGTACTTC. The whole variable domain, remainder taken from reference TRBV18 and TRBJ2-4, is NAGVMQNPRHLVRRRGQEARLRCSPMKGHSHVYWYRQLPEEGLKFMVYLQKENIIDESGMPKERFSAEFPKEGPSILRIQQVVRGDSAAYFCASSPRDKTLAKNIQYFGAGTRLSVL.

As to this clone: At the DNA level, this CDR3 is encoded by other sequences in the same sample as well. This chain uses TRBV5-1 with TRBJ1-5, with no clear D. Trimming stripped 0 bases from V and 9 bases from J, with 10 bases between. Germline loops: CDR1 SGHRS, CDR2 YFSETQ. This CDR3 has 13 residues. The CDR3 here is CASSLEGDRPQHF. The CDR3 DNA sequence: TGCGCCAGCAGCTTGGAAGGAGATCGGCCCCAGCATTTT.

CDR3 nucleotides: TGTGCCAGCAGTAAGGGGGATGGCAATCAGCCCCAGCATTTT. Translating gives CASSKGDGNQPQHF. J is TRBJ1-5 and V is TRBV28, with D possibly being TRBD1 (6 bases). The germline V and J ends were trimmed by 5 bases and 2 bases, with 10 bases remaining between them. This CDR3 comprises 14 residues. CDR1 and CDR2 (germline): MDHEN, SYDVKM.

The J gene is TRBJ1-5, the V gene TRBV10-3; the D gene is possibly TRBD1 (6 bases). V was clipped by 0 bases and J by 5 bases, with 11 bases between them. This CDR3 region has 15 residues. Germline V CDR1 and CDR2: ENHRY, SYGVKD. CDR3 residues: CAISESRDIYQPQHF. CDR3 coding DNA: TGTGCCATCAGTGAGTCGCGGGACATCTATCAGCCCCAGCATTTT.

This clone was picked up one time. The rearrangement uses TRBV9 and TRBJ2-5; the D gene could be TRBD1 or TRBD2 (6 bases each). The CDR3 length is 13 residues. Germline values: CDR1 SGDLS, CDR2 YYNGEE. V lost 3 bases and J 1 base, leaving 7 bases between the germline ends. The CDR3 reads CASSGGAQETQYF. The CDR3 DNA reads as TGTGCCAGCAGCGGGGGGGCCCAAGAGACCCAGTACTTC.

The V call is TRBV27, the J call TRBJ1-6, with TRBD1 identical over 7 bases. V was clipped by 4 bases and J by 7 bases; unmatched bases: 4. This CDR3 comprises 14 residues. Germline V lookup: CDR1 MNHEY, CDR2 SMNVEV (reference sequence). CDR3 residues: CASSSGTANSPLHF. CDR3 coding DNA: TGTGCCAGCAGTTCCGGGACAGCAAATTCACCCCTCCACTTT.

The V and J genes are TRBV27 and TRBJ1-2; D might be TRBD1 (5 bases). V lost 6 bases to trimming and J lost 2 bases, with 16 bases between them. The CDR3 is made up of 15 amino acids. CDR1 and CDR2 (germline): MNHEY, SMNVEV (reference sequence). The CDR3 bases are TGTGCCAGCAGGATCAGGGACGTACCGAACTATGGCTACACCTTC. Translating it yields CASRIRDVPNYGYTF.

This clone was seen a handful of times. J is TRBJ1-1 and V is TRBV4-1, with D possibly matching TRBD1 (5 bases). The CDR3 consists of 14 residues. V was pared by 5 bases and J by 5 bases, with 15 bases between. Germline V gives CDR1 MGHRA, CDR2 YSYEKL. CDR3 sequence reads: CASSTRGGGTEAFF. The CDR3 coding sequence is TGCGCCAGCAGCACGCGGGGGGGTGGGACTGAAGCTTTCTTT.

This clone appeared once. This chain links TRBV2 with TRBJ1-5, with D maybe TRBD1 (6 bases). V was shortened by 4 bases and J by 1 base, with 14 bases between the two germline ends. CDR1 SNHLY and CDR2 FYNNEI come from the germline V gene. This CDR3 is built from 16 residues. CDR3 DNA: TGTGCCAGCAGTGGGGGACATCTTTTAAGCAATCAGCCCCAGCATTTT. It is translated as CASSGGHLLSNQPQHF.

A few counts support this clone. This chain connects TRBV6-5 to TRBJ1-2, with D possibly TRBD1 on 6 matching bases. V lost 0 bases to trimming and J lost 8 bases, with 16 bases between them. Germline V CDR1 and CDR2: MNHEY, SVGAGI. CDR3 length equals 15 residues. The CDR3 nucleotides read TGTGCCAGCAGTTACTCGGCACAGGGCGATCCGGGCTACACCTTC. Its translation: CASSYSAQGDPGYTF.

The chain has TRBV27 and TRBJ2-1; tentatively, D is TRBD1 or TRBD2 (5 bases each). This CDR3 contains 16 residues. The germline V gene encodes CDR1 MNHEY and CDR2 SMNVEV (reference sequence). Trimming stripped 0 bases from V and 3 bases from J, with 12 bases between. DNA for the CDR3: TGTGCCAGCAGTTTATCTGCAGGGACGATCTACAATGAGCAGTTCTTC. It codes for CASSLSAGTIYNEQFF.

The V call is TRBV28, the J call TRBJ1-2, with 9 positions matching TRBD1. CDR3 length equals 15 residues. Losses at the gene ends were 5 bases for V and 4 bases for J; bases not matched to a gene: 8. CDR1 and CDR2 (germline): MDHEN, SYDVKM. This CDR3 is CASSPPTGGFYGYTF. Here the CDR3 DNA reads TGTGCCAGCAGTCCCCCGACAGGGGGATTCTATGGCTACACCTTC.

The chain couples TRBV28 to TRBJ1-3; D is possibly TRBD1 (6 bases). The germline CDR1 and CDR2 sequences are MDHEN and SYDVKM. V gave up 6 bases and J gave up 4 bases, with 10 bases separating them. This CDR3 comprises 13 residues. In DNA form, the CDR3 reads TGTGCCAGCAGACCGGGACAAGGAAACACCATATATTTT. Encoded protein: CASRPGQGNTIYF.

The chain combines TRBV27 with TRBJ1-5, with D perhaps TRBD1 (6 bases). Germline V CDR1 and CDR2: MNHEY, SMNVEV (reference sequence). The V end lost 0 bases, the J end lost 5 bases, and 11 bases lay between the germline ends. CDR3 length: 15 amino acids. The CDR3 region has the DNA TGTGCCAGCAGTTTATCGGGCAGGGGAGATCAGCCCCAGCATTTT. Translating gives CASSLSGRGDQPQHF.